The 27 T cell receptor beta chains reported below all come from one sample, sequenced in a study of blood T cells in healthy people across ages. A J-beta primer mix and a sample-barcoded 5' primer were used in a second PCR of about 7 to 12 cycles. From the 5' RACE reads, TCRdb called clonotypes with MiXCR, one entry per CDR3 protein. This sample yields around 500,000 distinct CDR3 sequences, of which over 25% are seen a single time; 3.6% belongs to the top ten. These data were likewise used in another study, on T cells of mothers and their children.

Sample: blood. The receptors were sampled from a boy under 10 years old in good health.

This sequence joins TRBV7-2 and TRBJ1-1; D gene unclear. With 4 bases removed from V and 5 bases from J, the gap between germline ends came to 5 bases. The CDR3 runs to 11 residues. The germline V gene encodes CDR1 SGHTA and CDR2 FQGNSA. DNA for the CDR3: TGTGCCAGCAGCTACACTACTGAAGCTTTCTTT. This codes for CASSYTTEAFF.

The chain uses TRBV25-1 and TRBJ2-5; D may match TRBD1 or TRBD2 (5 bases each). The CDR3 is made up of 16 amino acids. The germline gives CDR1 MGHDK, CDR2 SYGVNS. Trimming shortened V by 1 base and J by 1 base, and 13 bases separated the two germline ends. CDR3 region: CASSEWGGRAQETQYF. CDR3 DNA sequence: TGTGCCAGCAGTGAATGGGGCGGGCGTGCCCAAGAGACCCAGTACTTC.

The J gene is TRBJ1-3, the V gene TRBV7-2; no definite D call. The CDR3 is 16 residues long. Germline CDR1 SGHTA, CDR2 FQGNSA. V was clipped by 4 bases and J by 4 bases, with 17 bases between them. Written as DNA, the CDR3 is TGTGCCAGCAGCTCCATGCGTGGGCCAGTAGGAAACACCATATATTTT. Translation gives CASSSMRGPVGNTIYF.

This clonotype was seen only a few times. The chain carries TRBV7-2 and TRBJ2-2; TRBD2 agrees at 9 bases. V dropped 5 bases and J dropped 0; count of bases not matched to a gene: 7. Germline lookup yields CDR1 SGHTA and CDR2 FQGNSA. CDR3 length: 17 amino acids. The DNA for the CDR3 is TGTGCCAGCAGCCCACGACTAGCGGATACGAACACCGGGGAGCTGTTTTTT. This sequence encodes CASSPRLADTNTGELFF.

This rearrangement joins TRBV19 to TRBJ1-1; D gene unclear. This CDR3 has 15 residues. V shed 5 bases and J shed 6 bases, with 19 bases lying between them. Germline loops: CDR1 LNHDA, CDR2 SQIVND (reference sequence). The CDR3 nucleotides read TGTGCCAGTAGTGCCTCAGAGATCCCTGGGGCTGAAGCTTTCTTT. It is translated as CASSASEIPGAEAFF.

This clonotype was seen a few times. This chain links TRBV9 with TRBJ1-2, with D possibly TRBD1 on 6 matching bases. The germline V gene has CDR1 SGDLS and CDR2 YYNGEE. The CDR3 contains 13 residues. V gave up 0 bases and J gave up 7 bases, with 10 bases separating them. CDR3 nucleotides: TGTGCCAGCAGCGTAGCAGGGGAGGCTGGCTACACCTTC. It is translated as CASSVAGEAGYTF.

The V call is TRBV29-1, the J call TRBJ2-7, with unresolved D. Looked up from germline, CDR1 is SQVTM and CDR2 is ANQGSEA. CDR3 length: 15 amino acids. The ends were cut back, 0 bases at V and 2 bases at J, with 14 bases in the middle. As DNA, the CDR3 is TGCAGCGTTGAAGATCCGGCAGACGAAACCTACGAGCAGTACTTC. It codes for CSVEDPADETYEQYF.

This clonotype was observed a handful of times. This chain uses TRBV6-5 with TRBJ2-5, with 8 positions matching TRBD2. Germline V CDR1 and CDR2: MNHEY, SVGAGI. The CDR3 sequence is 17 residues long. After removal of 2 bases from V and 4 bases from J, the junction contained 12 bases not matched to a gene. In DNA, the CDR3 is TGTGCCAGCAGTTACGACCGACCCCAGACTAGCGCAGAGACCCAGTACTTC. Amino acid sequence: CASSYDRPQTSAETQYF.

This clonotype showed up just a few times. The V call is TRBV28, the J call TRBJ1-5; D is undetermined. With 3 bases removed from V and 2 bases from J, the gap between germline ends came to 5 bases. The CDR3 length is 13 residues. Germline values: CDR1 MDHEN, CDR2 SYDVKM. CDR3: CASSFWGNQPQHF. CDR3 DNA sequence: TGTGCCAGCAGTTTCTGGGGCAATCAGCCCCAGCATTTT.

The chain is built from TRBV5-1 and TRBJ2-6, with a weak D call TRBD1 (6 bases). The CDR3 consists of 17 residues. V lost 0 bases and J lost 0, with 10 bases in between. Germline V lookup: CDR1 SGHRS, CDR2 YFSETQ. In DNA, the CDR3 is TGCGCCAGCAGCTTGGATTGGACAGCCTCTGGGGCCAACGTCCTGACTTTC. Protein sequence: CASSLDWTASGANVLTF.

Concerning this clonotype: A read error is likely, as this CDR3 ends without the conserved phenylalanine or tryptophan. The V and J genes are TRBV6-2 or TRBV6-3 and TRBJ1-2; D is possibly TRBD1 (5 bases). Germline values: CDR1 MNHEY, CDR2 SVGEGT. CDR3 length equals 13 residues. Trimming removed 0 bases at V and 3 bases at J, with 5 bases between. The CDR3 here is CASSYSGDYGYTV. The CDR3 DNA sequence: TGTGCCAGCAGTTACTCAGGGGACTATGGCTACACCGTC.

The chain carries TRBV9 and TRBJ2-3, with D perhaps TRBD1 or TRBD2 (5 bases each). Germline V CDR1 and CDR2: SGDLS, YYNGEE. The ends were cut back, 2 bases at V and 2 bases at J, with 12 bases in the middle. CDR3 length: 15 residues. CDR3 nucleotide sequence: TGTGCCAGCAGCGTGTGGGGGATCCCCACAGATACGCAGTATTTT. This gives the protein CASSVWGIPTDTQYF.

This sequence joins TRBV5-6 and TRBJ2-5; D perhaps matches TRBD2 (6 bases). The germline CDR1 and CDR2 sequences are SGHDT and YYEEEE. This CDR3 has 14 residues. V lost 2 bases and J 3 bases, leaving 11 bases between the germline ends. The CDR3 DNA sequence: TGTGCCAGCAGCTTAGGGTGGGGGGAAGAGACCCAGTACTTC. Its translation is CASSLGWGEETQYF.

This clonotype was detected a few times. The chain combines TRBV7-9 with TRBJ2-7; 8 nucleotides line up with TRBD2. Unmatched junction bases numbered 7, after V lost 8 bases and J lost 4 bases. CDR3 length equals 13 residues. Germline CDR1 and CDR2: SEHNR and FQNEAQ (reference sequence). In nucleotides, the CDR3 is TGTGCCAGCTCTGACGGGAGGGCTTACGAGCAGTACTTC. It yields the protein CASSDGRAYEQYF.

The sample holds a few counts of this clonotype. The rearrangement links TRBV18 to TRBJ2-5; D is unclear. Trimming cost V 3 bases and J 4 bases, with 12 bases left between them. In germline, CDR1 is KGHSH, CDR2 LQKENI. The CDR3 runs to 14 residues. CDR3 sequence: CASSPDGPRETQYF. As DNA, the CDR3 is TGTGCCAGCTCACCGGATGGCCCACGAGAGACCCAGTACTTC.

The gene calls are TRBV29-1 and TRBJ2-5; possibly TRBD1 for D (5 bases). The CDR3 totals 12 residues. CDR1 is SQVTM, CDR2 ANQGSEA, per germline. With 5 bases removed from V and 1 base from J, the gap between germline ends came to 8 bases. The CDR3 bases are TGCAGCGTTTCCAGGGTCCAAGAGACCCAGTACTTC. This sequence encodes CSVSRVQETQYF.

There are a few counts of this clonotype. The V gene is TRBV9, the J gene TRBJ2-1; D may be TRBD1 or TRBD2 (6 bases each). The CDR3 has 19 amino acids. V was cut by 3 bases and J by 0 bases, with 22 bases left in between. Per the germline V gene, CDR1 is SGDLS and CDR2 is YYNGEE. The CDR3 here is CASSGNRERVGGSYNEQFF. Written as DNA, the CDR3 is TGTGCCAGCAGCGGAAACAGGGAGCGGGTTGGGGGCTCCTACAATGAGCAGTTCTTC.

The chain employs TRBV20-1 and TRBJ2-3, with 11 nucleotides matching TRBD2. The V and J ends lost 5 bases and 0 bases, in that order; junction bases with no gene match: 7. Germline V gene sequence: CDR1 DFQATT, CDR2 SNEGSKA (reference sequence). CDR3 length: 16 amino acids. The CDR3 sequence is CSADPGLAASTDTQYF. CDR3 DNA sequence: TGCAGTGCTGATCCGGGACTAGCGGCTAGCACAGATACGCAGTATTTT.

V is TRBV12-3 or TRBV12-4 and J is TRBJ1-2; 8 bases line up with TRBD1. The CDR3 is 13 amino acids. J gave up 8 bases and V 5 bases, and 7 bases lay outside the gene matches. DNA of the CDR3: TGTGCCAGCAGTGCGGACAGGGTGGGAGGCTACACCTTC. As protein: CASSADRVGGYTF.

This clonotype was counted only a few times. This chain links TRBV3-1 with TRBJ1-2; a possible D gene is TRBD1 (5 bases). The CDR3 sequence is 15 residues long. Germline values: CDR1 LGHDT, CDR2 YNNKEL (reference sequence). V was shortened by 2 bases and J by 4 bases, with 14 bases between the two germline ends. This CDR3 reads CASSQNIRQSYGYTF. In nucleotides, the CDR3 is TGTGCCAGCAGCCAAAATATACGACAGAGCTATGGCTACACCTTC.

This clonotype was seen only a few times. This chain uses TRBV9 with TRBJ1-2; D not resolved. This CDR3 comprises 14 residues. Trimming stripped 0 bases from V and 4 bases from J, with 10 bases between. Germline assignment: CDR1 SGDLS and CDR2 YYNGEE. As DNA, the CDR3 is TGTGCCAGCAGCGTAGGAGGGCGCGGCTATGGCTACACCTTC. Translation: CASSVGGRGYGYTF.

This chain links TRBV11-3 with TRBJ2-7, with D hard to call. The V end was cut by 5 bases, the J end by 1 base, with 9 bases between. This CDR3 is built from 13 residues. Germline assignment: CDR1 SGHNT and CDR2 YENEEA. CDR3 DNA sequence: TGTGCCAGCAGCCACACGGCGTCCTACGAGCAGTACTTC. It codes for CASSHTASYEQYF.

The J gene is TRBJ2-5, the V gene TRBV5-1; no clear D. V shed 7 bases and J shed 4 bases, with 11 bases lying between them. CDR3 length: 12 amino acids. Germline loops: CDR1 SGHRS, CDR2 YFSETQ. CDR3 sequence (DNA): TGCGCCAGCGCGGAGCCCCGAGAGACCCAGTACTTC. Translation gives CASAEPRETQYF.

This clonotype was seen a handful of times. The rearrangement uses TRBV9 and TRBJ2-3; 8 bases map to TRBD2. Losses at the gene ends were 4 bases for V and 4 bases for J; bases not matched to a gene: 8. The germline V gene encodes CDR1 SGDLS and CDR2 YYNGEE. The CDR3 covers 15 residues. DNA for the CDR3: TGTGCCAGCAGCCCTAACGGGGGGGGAGCAGATACGCAGTATTTT. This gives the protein CASSPNGGGADTQYF.

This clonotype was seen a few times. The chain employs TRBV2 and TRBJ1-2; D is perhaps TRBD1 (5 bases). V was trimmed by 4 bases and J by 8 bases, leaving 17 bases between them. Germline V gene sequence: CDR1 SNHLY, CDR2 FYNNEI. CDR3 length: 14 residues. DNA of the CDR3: TGTGCCAGCAGTGGAAGGATCAGGGTGTCGGGCTACACCTTC. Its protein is CASSGRIRVSGYTF.

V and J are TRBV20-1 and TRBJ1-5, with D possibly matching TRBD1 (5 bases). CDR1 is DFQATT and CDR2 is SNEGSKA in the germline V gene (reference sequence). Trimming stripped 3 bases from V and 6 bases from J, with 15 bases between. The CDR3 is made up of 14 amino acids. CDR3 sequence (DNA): TGCAGTGCTAGGAGAGGGGACGGGGGTCAGCCCCAGCATTTT. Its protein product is CSARRGDGGQPQHF.

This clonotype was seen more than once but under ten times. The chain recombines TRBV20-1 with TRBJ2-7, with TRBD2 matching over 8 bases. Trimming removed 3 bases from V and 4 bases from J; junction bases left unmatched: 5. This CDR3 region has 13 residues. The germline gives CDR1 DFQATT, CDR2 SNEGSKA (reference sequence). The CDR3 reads CSASGRAKYEQYF. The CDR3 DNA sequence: TGCAGTGCTAGCGGGAGGGCCAAGTACGAGCAGTACTTC.